This T cell receptor (beta chain) stems from a study of tumor-infiltrating lymphocytes in oesophageal squamous cell carcinoma. From the PCR reads, TCRdb called clonotypes with MiXCR, one entry per CDR3 protein. Altogether some 20,000 distinct CDR3 sequences are present, 45% to 50% being singletons, with the ten largest covering around 20%. The germline gives CDR1 MNHNS, CDR2 SASEGT. CDR3 length: 15 residues. Trimming cost V 4 bases and J 2 bases, with 13 bases left between them. This TCR derives from a male donor with esophageal squamous cell carcinoma. The chain combines TRBV6-1 with TRBJ2-3; weak D call: TRBD1 (5 bases). The sample taken for sequencing was esophageal tumor tissue. The CDR3 bases are TGTGCCAGCAGTGGACAGCCTGAAATCACAGATACGCAGTATTTT. Translated, it gives CASSGQPEITDTQYF.